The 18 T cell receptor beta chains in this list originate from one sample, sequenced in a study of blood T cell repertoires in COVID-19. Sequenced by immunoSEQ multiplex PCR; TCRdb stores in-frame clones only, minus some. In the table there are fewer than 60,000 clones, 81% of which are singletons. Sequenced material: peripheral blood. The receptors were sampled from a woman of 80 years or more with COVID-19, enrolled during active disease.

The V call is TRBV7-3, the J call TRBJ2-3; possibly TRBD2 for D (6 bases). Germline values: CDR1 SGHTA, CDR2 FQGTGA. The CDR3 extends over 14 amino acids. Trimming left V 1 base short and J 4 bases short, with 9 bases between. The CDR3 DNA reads TGTGCCAGCAGCTTAATTCGGGGGTCAGATACGCAGTATTTT. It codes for CASSLIRGSDTQYF.

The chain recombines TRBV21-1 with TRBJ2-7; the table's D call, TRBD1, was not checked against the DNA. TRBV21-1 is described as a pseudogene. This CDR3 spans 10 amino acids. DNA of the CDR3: TGTGCCAGCGCACACTACGAGCAGTACTTC. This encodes CASAHYEQYF.

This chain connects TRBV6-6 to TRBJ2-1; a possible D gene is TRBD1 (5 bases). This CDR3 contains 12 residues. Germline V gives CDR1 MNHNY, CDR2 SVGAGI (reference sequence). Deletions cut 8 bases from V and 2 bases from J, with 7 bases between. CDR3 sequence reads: CASDSTYNEQFF. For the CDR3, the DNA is TGTGCCAGCGACAGCACCTACAATGAGCAGTTCTTC.

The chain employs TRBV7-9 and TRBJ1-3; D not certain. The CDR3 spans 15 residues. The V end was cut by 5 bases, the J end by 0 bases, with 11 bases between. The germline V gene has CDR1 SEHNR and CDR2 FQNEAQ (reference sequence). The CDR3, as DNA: TGTGCCAGCAGCCACAGATCGATCTCTGGAAACACCATATATTTT. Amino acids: CASSHRSISGNTIYF. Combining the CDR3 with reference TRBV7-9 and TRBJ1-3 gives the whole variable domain DTGVSQNPRHKITKRGQNVTFRCDPISEHNRLYWYRQTLGQGPEFLTYFQNEAQLEKSRLLSDRFSAERPKGSFSTLEIQRTEQGDSAMYLCASSHRSISGNTIYFGEGSWLTVV.

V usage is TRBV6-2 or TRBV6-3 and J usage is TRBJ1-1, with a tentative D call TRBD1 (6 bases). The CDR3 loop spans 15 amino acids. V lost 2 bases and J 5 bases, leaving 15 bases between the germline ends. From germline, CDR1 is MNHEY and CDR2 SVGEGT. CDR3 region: CASSYPGTKGTEAFF. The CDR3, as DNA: TGTGCCAGCAGTTACCCCGGGACAAAGGGGACTGAAGCTTTCTTT.

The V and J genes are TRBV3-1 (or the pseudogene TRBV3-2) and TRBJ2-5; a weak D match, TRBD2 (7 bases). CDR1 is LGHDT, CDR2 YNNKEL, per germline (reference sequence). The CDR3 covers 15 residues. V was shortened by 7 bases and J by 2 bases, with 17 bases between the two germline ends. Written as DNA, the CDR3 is TGTGCCAGCACATGGGGGGGCGGGCGGCAAGAGACCCAGTACTTC. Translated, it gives CASTWGGGRQETQYF.

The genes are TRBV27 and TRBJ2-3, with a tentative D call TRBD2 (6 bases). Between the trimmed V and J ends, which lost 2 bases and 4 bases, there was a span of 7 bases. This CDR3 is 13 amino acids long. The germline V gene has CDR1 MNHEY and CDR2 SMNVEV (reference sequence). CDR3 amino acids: CASSLQRADTQYF. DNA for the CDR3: TGTGCCAGCAGTTTACAGCGGGCAGATACGCAGTATTTT.

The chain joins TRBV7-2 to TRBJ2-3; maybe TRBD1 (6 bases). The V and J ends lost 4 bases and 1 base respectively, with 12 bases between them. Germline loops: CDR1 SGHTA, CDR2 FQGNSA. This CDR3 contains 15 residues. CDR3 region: CASSSFRGGTDTQYF. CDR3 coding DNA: TGTGCCAGCAGCTCCTTCAGGGGCGGCACAGATACGCAGTATTTT.

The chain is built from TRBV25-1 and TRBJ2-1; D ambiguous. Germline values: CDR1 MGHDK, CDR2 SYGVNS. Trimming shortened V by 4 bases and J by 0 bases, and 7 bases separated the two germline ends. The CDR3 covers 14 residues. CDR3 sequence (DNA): TGTGCCAGCAGTGTGGGCTCCTCCTACAATGAGCAGTTCTTC. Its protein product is CASSVGSSYNEQFF.

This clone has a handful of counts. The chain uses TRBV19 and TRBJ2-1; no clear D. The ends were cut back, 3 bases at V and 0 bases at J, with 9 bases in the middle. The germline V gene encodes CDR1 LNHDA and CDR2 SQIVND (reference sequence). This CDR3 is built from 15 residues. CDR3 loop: CASSMSVRSYNEQFF. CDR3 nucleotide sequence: TGTGCCAGTAGTATGAGCGTCCGCTCCTACAATGAGCAGTTCTTC.

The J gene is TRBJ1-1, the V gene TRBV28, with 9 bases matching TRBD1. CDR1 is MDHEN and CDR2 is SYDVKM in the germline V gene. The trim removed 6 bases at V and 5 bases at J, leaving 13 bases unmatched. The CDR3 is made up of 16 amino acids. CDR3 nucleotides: TGTGCCAGCAGCTTACCGTATGGGACAGGGCGAACTGAAGCTTTCTTT. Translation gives CASSLPYGTGRTEAFF. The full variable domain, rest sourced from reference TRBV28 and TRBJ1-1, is DVKVTQSSRYLVKRTGEKVFLECVQDMDHENMFWYRQDPGLGLRLIYFSYDVKMKEKGDIPEGYSVSREKKERFSLILESASTNQTSMYLCASSLPYGTGRTEAFFGQGTRLTVV.

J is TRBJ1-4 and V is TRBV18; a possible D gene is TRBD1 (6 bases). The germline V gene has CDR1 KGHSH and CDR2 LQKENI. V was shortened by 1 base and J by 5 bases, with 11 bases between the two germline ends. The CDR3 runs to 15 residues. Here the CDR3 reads CASSPRAGENEKLFF. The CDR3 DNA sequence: TGTGCCAGCTCACCACGCGCAGGGGAAAATGAAAAACTGTTTTTT. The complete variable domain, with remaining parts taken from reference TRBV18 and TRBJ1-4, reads NAGVMQNPRHLVRRRGQEARLRCSPMKGHSHVYWYRQLPEEGLKFMVYLQKENIIDESGMPKERFSAEFPKEGPSILRIQQVVRGDSAAYFCASSPRAGENEKLFFGSGTQLSVL.

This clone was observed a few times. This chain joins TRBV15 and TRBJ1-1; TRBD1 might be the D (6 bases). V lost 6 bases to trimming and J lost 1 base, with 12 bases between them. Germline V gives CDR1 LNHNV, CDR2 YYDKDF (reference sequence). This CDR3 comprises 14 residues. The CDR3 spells CATSPQGPNTEAFF. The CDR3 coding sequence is TGTGCCACCAGTCCACAGGGACCGAACACTGAAGCTTTCTTT.

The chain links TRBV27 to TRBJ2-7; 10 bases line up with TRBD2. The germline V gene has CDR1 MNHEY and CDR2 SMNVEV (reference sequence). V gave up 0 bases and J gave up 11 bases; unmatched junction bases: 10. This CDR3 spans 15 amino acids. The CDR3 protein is CASSLSRLAGPFKYF. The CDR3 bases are TGTGCCAGCAGTTTATCGAGACTAGCGGGCCCATTTAAGTACTTC.

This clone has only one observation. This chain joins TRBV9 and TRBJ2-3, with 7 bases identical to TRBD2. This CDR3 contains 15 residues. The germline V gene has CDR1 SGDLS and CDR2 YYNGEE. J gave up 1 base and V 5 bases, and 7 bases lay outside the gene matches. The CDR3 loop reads CASREKGLGTDTQYF. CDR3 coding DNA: TGTGCCAGCAGGGAAAAAGGACTAGGCACAGATACGCAGTATTTT. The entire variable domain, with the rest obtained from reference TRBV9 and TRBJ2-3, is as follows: DSGVTQTPKHLITATGQRVTLRCSPRSGDLSVYWYQQSLDQGLQFLIQYYNGEERAKGNILERFSAQQFPDLHSELNLSSLELGDSALYFCASREKGLGTDTQYFGPGTRLTVL.

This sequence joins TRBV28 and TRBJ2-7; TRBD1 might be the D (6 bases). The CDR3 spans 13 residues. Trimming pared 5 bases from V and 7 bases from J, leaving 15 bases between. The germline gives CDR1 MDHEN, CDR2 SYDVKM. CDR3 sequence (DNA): TGTGCCAGCAGTGCCCTCGTTAGGGGGGAGCAGTACTTC. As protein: CASSALVRGEQYF.

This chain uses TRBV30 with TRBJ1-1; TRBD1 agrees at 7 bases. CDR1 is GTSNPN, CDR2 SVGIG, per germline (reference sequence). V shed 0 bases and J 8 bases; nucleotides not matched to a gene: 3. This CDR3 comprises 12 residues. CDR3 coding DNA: TGTGCCTGGAGTGTGATGACAGGGGAAGCTTTCTTT. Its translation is CAWSVMTGEAFF.

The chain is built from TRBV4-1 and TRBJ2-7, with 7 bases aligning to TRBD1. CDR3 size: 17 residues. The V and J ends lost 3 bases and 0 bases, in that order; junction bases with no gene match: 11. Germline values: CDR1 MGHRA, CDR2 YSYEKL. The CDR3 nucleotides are TGCGCCAGCAGCCACGACACGGGGACAGTTAGCTCCTACGAGCAGTACTTC. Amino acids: CASSHDTGTVSSYEQYF.